These T cell receptor beta chains were read from a single sample in a study of T cells in Graves' hyperthyroidism and ophthalmopathy. TCRdb fed the multiplex PCR reads into MiXCR, producing one record per CDR3 protein. The sample contains about 360,000 distinct CDR3 sequences, about 13% of which appear only once. Sequenced: blood. The receptors here all came from a woman aged 18-35 years with Graves' hyperthyroidism. Each CDR3 is given with its conserved first and last residue. A D gene is named only where the DNA matches it firmly. Part of the rows lack a size; the others show once, few, many or a class for expanded clones.

J,size,V,D,CDR3,DNA
TRBJ1-1,many,TRBV20-1,-,CSATSGREAEAFF,TGCAGTGCCACGTCAGGCAGGGAGGCTGAAGCTTTCTTT
TRBJ2-3,many,TRBV28,-,CASSLRGGGLTDTQYF,TGTGCCAGCAGTTTACGGGGCGGGGGCCTCACAGATACGCAGTATTTT
TRBJ1-4,many,TRBV6-2/TRBV6-3,-,CASSYSRTDEKLFF,TGTGCCAGCAGTTACTCTCGGACTGATGAAAAACTGTTTTTT
TRBJ2-7,many,TRBV28,TRBD1,CASSFGQAIYEQYF,TGTGCCAGCAGTTTCGGACAGGCGATCTACGAGCAGTACTTC
TRBJ2-3,many,TRBV6-5,TRBD2,CASSYSASGGAADTQYF,TGTGCCAGCAGTTACTCGGCTAGCGGGGGGGCGGCAGATACGCAGTATTTT
TRBJ1-1,many,TRBV6-1,-,CASSEGAGDGHTEAFF,TGTGCCAGCAGTGAAGGGGCGGGGGACGGACACACTGAAGCTTTCTTT
TRBJ1-1,-,TRBV6-2/TRBV6-3,TRBD1,CASSRGAEGTEAFF,TGTGCCAGCAGCAGGGGGGCGGAAGGCACTGAAGCTTTCTTT
TRBJ1-6,many,TRBV28,-,CASSLWTAISYNSPLHF,TGTGCCAGCAGTTTATGGACAGCTATCTCCTATAATTCACCCCTCCACTTT
TRBJ1-5,-,TRBV2,-,CASRPPSANQPQHF,TGTGCCAGCAGGCCCCCCTCCGCCAATCAGCCCCAGCATTTT
TRBJ1-1,-,TRBV10-3,-,CATRTNMNTEAFF,TGTGCCACCCGAACAAATATGAACACTGAAGCTTTCTTT
TRBJ2-3,-,TRBV3-1,-,CASSQVDIDTQYF,TGTGCCAGCAGCCAAGTGGATATCGATACGCAGTATTTT
TRBJ2-4,few,TRBV20-1,-,CSALKDPSKNIQYF,TGCAGTGCTTTAAAAGACCCTAGCAAAAACATTCAGTACTTC
TRBJ2-1,many,TRBV5-1,-,CASSLAENHYNEQFF,TGCGCCAGCAGCTTGGCCGAGAACCACTACAATGAGCAGTTCTTC
TRBJ2-1,many,TRBV20-1,-,CSARKRSGPRNEQFF,TGCAGTGCTAGGAAACGGAGCGGACCACGCAATGAGCAGTTCTTC
TRBJ2-1,-,TRBV4-3,TRBD2,CASSQDLAGDNEQSF,TGCGCCAGCAGCCAAGATCTAGCGGGAGACAATGAGCAGTCCTTC
TRBJ2-2,many,TRBV28,-,CASSLWGSENTGELFF,TGTGCCAGCAGTTTATGGGGATCCGAGAACACCGGGGAGCTGTTTTTT
TRBJ2-1,-,TRBV5-6,-,CASRYRYNEQFF,TGTGCCAGCCGGTACAGGTACAATGAGCAGTTCTTC
TRBJ2-5,many,TRBV3-1,-,CASSGRDRETQYF,TGTGCCAGCAGCGGACGAGATCGAGAGACCCAGTACTTC
TRBJ2-5,once,TRBV7-9,TRBD2,CASSFFGGDQETQYF,TGTGCCAGCAGCTTTTTCGGGGGGGACCAAGAGACCCAGTACTTC
TRBJ1-2,many,TRBV12-3/TRBV12-4,TRBD1,CASSPGQGSGYTF,TGTGCCAGCAGTCCAGGACAGGGGAGTGGCTACACCTTC
TRBJ2-7,-,TRBV7-8,-,CASSTGRGGANEQYF,TGTGCCAGCAGCACGGGCAGGGGAGGTGCCAACGAGCAGTACTTC
TRBJ1-1,few,TRBV19,-,CASSTYMNTEAFF,TGTGCCAGTAGTACCTACATGAACACTGAAGCTTTCTTT
TRBJ2-1,-,TRBV3-1,TRBD2,CASTGLAGVGNEQFF,TGTGCCAGCACTGGACTAGCGGGAGTTGGCAATGAGCAGTTCTTC
TRBJ2-7,many,TRBV7-2,-,CASSFNGYEQYF,TGTGCCAGCAGCTTTAATGGCTACGAGCAGTACTTC
TRBJ1-2,many,TRBV27,-,CASSPGRESYTF,TGTGCCAGCAGCCCTGGACGGGAGAGCTACACCTTC
TRBJ2-2,-,TRBV6-1,TRBD1,CASSGQGATGELFF,TGTGCCAGCAGTGGACAGGGGGCAACCGGGGAGCTGTTTTTT
TRBJ2-7,many,TRBV28,-,CGAGDYEQYF,TGTGGTGCAGGGGACTACGAGCAGTACTTC
TRBJ2-7,many,TRBV15,-,CATSKARDPLRGSYEQYF,TGTGCCACCAGCAAGGCCCGGGACCCTCTACGGGGGTCCTACGAGCAGTACTTC
TRBJ2-2,-,TRBV27,-,CASSLGGRGGGLFF,TGTGCCAGCAGTTTAGGAGGTCGTGGAGGGGGGCTGTTTTTT
TRBJ2-3,many,TRBV2,-,CASSESRGLSTDTQYF,TGTGCCAGCAGTGAGAGCAGGGGATTAAGCACAGATACGCAGTATTTT
TRBJ2-3,many,TRBV5-5,TRBD1,CASSQTGVTDTQYF,TGTGCCAGCAGCCAGACAGGGGTCACAGATACGCAGTATTTT
TRBJ2-2,-,TRBV5-6,-,CASSYSGPPAGELFF,TGTGCCAGCAGCTACTCGGGACCCCCGGCCGGGGAGCTGTTTTTT
TRBJ2-2,-,TRBV4-2,-,CASSQVWTGELFF,TGTGCCAGCAGCCAAGTGTGGACCGGGGAGCTGTTTTTT
TRBJ2-1,few,TRBV4-1,TRBD2,CASSQDTSGALSYNEQFF,TGCGCCAGCAGCCAAGATACTAGCGGGGCCCTCTCCTACAATGAGCAGTTCTTC
TRBJ2-3,few,TRBV7-6,TRBD2,CASSLGRVGEGGGSPDTQYF,TGTGCCAGCAGCTTAGGGAGGGTAGGGGAGGGCGGGGGGTCTCCGGATACGCAGTATTTT
TRBJ2-2,few,TRBV4-3,TRBD2,CASSQPTSGIVGELFF,TGCGCCAGCAGCCAACCGACTAGCGGGATTGTCGGGGAGCTGTTTTTT
TRBJ2-3,many,TRBV7-2,-,CASSKLQGVDTQYF,TGTGCCAGCAGCAAATTACAGGGCGTGGATACGCAGTATTTT
TRBJ2-1,many,TRBV28,-,CASLSAEGSSYNEQFF,TGTGCCAGTTTATCCGCGGAGGGTAGCTCCTACAATGAGCAGTTCTTC
TRBJ2-5,many,TRBV6-1,TRBD1,CASSEAGDRGETQYF,TGTGCCAGCAGTGAAGCGGGAGACAGGGGAGAGACCCAGTACTTC
TRBJ2-3,many,TRBV6-2/TRBV6-3,TRBD1,CASSSTGRNTQYF,TGTGCCAGCAGTTCGACAGGGCGTAATACGCAGTATTTT
TRBJ1-3,-,TRBV5-5,TRBD1,CASSFTGGAGGNTIYF,TGTGCCAGCAGCTTCACAGGGGGCGCGGGAGGAAACACCATATATTTT
TRBJ1-1,many,TRBV18,-,CASSLGTLNIEAFF,TGTGCCAGCTCCCTGGGCACGCTTAACATTGAAGCTTTCTTT
TRBJ2-3,many,TRBV7-7,TRBD2,CASSLAGADTDTQYF,TGTGCTAGCAGCTTAGCGGGAGCAGACACAGATACGCAGTATTTT
TRBJ1-6,-,TRBV6-1,-,CASTRDTSSSPLHF,TGTGCCAGCACTCGGGACACCTCTTCTTCGCCCCTCCACTTT
TRBJ2-2,-,TRBV20-1,-,CSAQTSSTGELFF,TGCAGTGCCCAGACTAGTTCGACCGGGGAGCTGTTTTTT
TRBJ2-1,many,TRBV4-1,-,CASSQDDQLEQFF,TGCGCCAGCAGCCAAGATGACCAACTGGAGCAGTTCTTC
TRBJ2-1,many,TRBV5-1,TRBD2,CASSSSTSGGYEQFF,TGCGCCAGCAGCTCATCGACTAGCGGGGGGTATGAGCAGTTCTTC
TRBJ1-2,few,TRBV5-8,-,CASSFHLFILYGYTF,TGTGCCAGCAGCTTTCACCTTTTCATTCTCTATGGCTACACCTTC